This T cell receptor (beta chain) came from a study of blood T cell repertoires in COVID-19. The table came from immunoSEQ multiplex PCR; TCRdb's copy has only in-frame clones and leaves some out. The table records hundreds of thousands of clones, around 92% of them present only once. V was trimmed by 8 bases and J by 0 bases, leaving 14 bases between them. The germline V gene encodes CDR1 ENHRY and CDR2 SYGVKD. CDR3 size: 15 residues. Source material: PBMCs or T cells enriched from blood (not recorded which). The chain joins TRBV10-3 to TRBJ1-3; D possibly corresponds to TRBD1 (5 bases). The sequence was collected from a woman aged 45 to 65 who had been exposed to COVID-19. In DNA, the CDR3 is TGTGCCATCCGCTGGGGAGGGACCTCTGGAAACACCATATATTTT. Its translation: CAIRWGGTSGNTIYF.